This TCR beta chain was recorded in a study of T cells in Graves' hyperthyroidism and ophthalmopathy. Study-wide context: Peripheral blood was taken when the disease was first diagnosed, before any treatment began. Overall study results and limits: In validation, the model predicted ophthalmopathy. These predictions came a median roughly 6 months before onset.

The V end lost 7 bases, the J end lost 1 base, and 14 bases lay between the germline ends. Germline CDR1 is SQVTM and CDR2 is ANQGSEA. This CDR3 spans 14 amino acids. What was amplified from RNA transcripts were TCR beta CDR3 regions. The HTBI set primed first-round TCR CDR3 RT-PCR. Using its own MiXCR run on the multiplex PCR reads, TCRdb lists one record per CDR3 protein. This table has 200,000 to 250,000 distinct CDR3 sequences, roughly 15% appearing once. To note about this clonotype: The antigen is unknown.

Sequenced sample: blood. The TCR was taken from a man between 50 and 59 years old with Graves' hyperthyroidism. J is TRBJ2-1 and V is TRBV29-1; D tentatively fits TRBD1 or TRBD2 (5 bases each). The CDR3 bases are TGCAGCGCACTTGGGACGGTATCCTACAATGAGCAGTTCTTC. Its protein is CSALGTVSYNEQFF.